Described below is a single T cell receptor (beta chain) sequence and its context. A read error may explain this, as a much larger clone is one base away. This record comes from a study of T cells of healthy individuals. TCRdb passed the 5' RACE reads through MiXCR, listing each CDR3 protein once. In the table there are around 40,000 distinct CDR3 sequences, 3.5% to 5.5% of which are singletons. Germline V gene sequence: CDR1 LGHDT, CDR2 YNNKEL (reference sequence). CDR3 length equals 16 residues. The chain uses TRBV3-1 and TRBJ2-3; D call uncertain. The TCR comes from a human donor in good health. CDR3 sequence reads: CTSSQDLVDSTDTQYF. The CDR3 DNA reads as TGTACCAGCAGCCAAGACCTAGTCGATAGCACAGATACGCAGTATTTT.